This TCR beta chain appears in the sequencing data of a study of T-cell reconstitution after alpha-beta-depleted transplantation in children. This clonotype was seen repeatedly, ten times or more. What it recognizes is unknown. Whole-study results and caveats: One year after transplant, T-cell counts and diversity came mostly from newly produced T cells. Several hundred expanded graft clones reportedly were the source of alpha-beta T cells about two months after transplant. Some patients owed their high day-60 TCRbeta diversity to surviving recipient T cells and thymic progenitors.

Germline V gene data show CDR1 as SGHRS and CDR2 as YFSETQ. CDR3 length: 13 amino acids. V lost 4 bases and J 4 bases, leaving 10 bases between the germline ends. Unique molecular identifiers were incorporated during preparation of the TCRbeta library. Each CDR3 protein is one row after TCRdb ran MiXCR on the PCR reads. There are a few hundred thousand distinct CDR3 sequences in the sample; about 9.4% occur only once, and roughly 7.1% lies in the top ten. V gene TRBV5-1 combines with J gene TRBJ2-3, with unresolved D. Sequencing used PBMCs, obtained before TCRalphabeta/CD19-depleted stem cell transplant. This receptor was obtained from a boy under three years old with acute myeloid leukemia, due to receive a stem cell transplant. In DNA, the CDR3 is TGCGCCAGCAGCAACCGAAAGTCAGATACGCAGTATTTT. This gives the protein CASSNRKSDTQYF.